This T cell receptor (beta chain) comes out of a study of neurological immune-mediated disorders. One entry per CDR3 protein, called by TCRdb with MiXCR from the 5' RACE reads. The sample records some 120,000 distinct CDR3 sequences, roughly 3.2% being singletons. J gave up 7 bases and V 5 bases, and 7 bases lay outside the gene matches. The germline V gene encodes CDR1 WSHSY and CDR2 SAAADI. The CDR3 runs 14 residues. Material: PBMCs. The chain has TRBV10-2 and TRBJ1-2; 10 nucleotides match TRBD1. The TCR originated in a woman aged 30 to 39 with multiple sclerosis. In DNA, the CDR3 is TGCGCCAGCAGTCCCGGGACAGGGGTGGCTGGCTACACCTTC. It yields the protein CASSPGTGVAGYTF.